One and the same sample provided the 26 T cell receptor beta chains below, sequenced in a study of blood T cell repertoires in COVID-19. Assay: immunoSEQ multiplex PCR; the TCRdb copy retains only in-frame clones and omits some. This sample yields 50,000 to 55,000 clones, of which around 87% are seen a single time; over 5% belongs to the top ten. Specimen: peripheral blood. All receptors derive from a man aged 45 to 65 with active COVID-19.

The chain combines TRBV25-1 with TRBJ1-4, with TRBD1 identical over 8 bases. Germline V gene lookup returns CDR1 MGHDK and CDR2 SYGVNS. Losses at the gene ends were 8 bases for V and 6 bases for J; bases not matched to a gene: 14. The CDR3 is 16 amino acids. The CDR3 here is CASRASGDRKHEKLFF. CDR3 nucleotide sequence: TGTGCCAGCCGCGCGAGCGGGGACAGGAAACATGAAAAACTGTTTTTT.

This clone has more than one count but fewer than ten. The V and J genes are TRBV7-9 and TRBJ2-2; D not resolved. CDR3 size: 11 residues. Trimming took off 5 bases at V and 7 bases at J, with 5 bases between the two ends. Germline V gives CDR1 SEHNR, CDR2 FQNEAQ (reference sequence). The CDR3 is CASSTIGELFF. CDR3 sequence (DNA): TGTGCCAGCAGCACTATCGGGGAGCTGTTTTTT.

The chain employs TRBV18 and TRBJ2-2; D is possibly TRBD1 (5 bases). The ends were cut back, 0 bases at V and 3 bases at J, with 11 bases in the middle. The CDR3 loop spans 16 amino acids. In germline, CDR1 is KGHSH, CDR2 LQKENI. The CDR3 is CASSPPVGQDTGELFF. The CDR3 DNA follows: TGTGCCAGCTCACCACCGGTAGGACAAGACACCGGGGAGCTGTTTTTT.

V gene TRBV21-1 combines with J gene TRBJ2-6; the DNA was not compared with TRBD1, the D call given in the table. TRBV21-1 is an annotated pseudogene. The CDR3 spans 14 residues. CDR3 protein: CARTGGPGANVLTF. The CDR3 DNA follows: TGTGCCAGGACAGGGGGCCCTGGGGCCAACGTCCTGACTTTC.

The rearrangement joins TRBV7-8 to TRBJ1-5; possibly TRBD1 for D (5 bases). Trimming left V 4 bases short and J 5 bases short, with 18 bases between. This CDR3 is 16 amino acids long. Germline CDR1 SGHVS, CDR2 FQNEAQ. The CDR3, as DNA: TGTGCCAGCAGCTCGCTCGGGACTTTTTACCATCAGCCCCAGCATTTT. Translating it yields CASSSLGTFYHQPQHF.

V and J are TRBV3-1 (or the pseudogene TRBV3-2) and TRBJ2-1; no clear D. The ends were cut back, 0 bases at V and 3 bases at J, with 3 bases in the middle. CDR3 length: 13 amino acids. Germline assignment: CDR1 LGHDT and CDR2 YNNKEL (reference sequence). The CDR3 coding sequence is TGTGCCAGCAGCCAAGATCTCTACAATGAGCAGTTCTTC. It specifies CASSQDLYNEQFF.

The chain recombines TRBV10-2 with TRBJ2-3; 12 nucleotides line up with TRBD2. Germline CDR1 is WSHSY and CDR2 is SAAADI. The CDR3 covers 15 residues. V lost 4 bases to trimming and J lost 4 bases; unmatched junction nucleotides: 3. CDR3 protein: CASSGLAGGADTQYF. The CDR3 DNA reads TGCGCCAGCAGTGGCCTAGCGGGGGGGGCAGATACGCAGTATTTT.

The chain links TRBV7-9 to TRBJ2-1; D may be TRBD1 (6 bases). Germline V gene sequence: CDR1 SEHNR, CDR2 FQNEAQ (reference sequence). V lost 10 bases to trimming and J lost 6 bases, with 13 bases between them. The CDR3 is 12 amino acids. CDR3 bases: TGTGCCATAGGGGGTCTACGCAATGAGCAGTTCTTC. Protein product: CAIGGLRNEQFF.

The chain joins TRBV20-1 to TRBJ2-1; 9 positions match TRBD2. The V gene's germline CDR1 is DFQATT and CDR2 SNEGSKA (reference sequence). CDR3 length: 14 residues. Trimming took 3 bases from V and 7 from J; bases not matched to a gene: 7. DNA of the CDR3: TGCAGTGCTAGTAGGCGGGGGGGCATGAATGAGCAGTTCTTC. As protein: CSASRRGGMNEQFF.

CDR3 bases: TGTGCCAGCAGTGTACAGGGGTCCAACACTGAAGCTTTCTTT. Amino acid sequence: CASSVQGSNTEAFF. The chain carries TRBV2 and TRBJ1-1; 7 bases agree with TRBD1. CDR1 is SNHLY, CDR2 FYNNEI, per germline. After removal of 4 bases from V and 2 bases from J, the junction contained 4 bases not matched to a gene. The CDR3 has 14 amino acids.

This clone was observed once. This chain connects TRBV6-5 to TRBJ2-7, with D uncertain. This CDR3 has 15 amino acids. Germline V gives CDR1 MNHEY, CDR2 SVGAGI. Trimming left V 7 bases short and J 2 bases short, with 18 bases between. CDR3 in DNA: TGTGCCAGCACCAGGTACCATTCCCCGGCCTACGAGCAGTACTTC. It translates to CASTRYHSPAYEQYF.

The chain couples TRBV19 to TRBJ1-5; 7 positions match TRBD1. From germline, CDR1 is LNHDA and CDR2 SQIVND (reference sequence). This CDR3 is built from 14 residues. V lost 5 bases and J lost 3; bases outside the gene matches: 4. Here the CDR3 DNA reads TGTGCCAGTAGTCAGGACAGGCCCAATCAGCCCCAGCATTTT. Its protein is CASSQDRPNQPQHF.

The V call is TRBV7-2, the J call TRBJ1-2; 7 bases align to TRBD1. V shed 5 bases, J shed 5 bases, and the junction held 11 bases outside the gene matches. The V gene's germline CDR1 is SGHTA and CDR2 FQGNSA. The CDR3 has 15 residues. The DNA for the CDR3 is TGTGCCAGCAGCCAGGGGGTCAGCCCATCGTATGGCTACACCTTC. Its translation is CASSQGVSPSYGYTF.

The chain carries TRBV7-8 and TRBJ1-1, with TRBD1 as a possible D gene (5 bases). Germline V gene sequence: CDR1 SGHVS, CDR2 FQNEAQ. The V end was cut by 5 bases, the J end by 1 base, with 14 bases between. This CDR3 spans 15 amino acids. The CDR3 spells CASSLRRGRNTEAFF. CDR3 sequence (DNA): TGTGCCAGCAGCCTTAGGAGGGGCCGGAACACTGAAGCTTTCTTT.

This clone has just one count. The rearrangement joins TRBV25-1 to TRBJ1-2; D unclear. The CDR3 runs to 13 residues. V lost 8 bases, J lost 1 base, and 11 bases lay in between. The germline V gene has CDR1 MGHDK and CDR2 SYGVNS. CDR3 sequence: CASEPGGNYGYTF. CDR3 DNA: TGTGCCAGCGAGCCGGGAGGTAACTATGGCTACACCTTC.

V gene TRBV6-6 combines with J gene TRBJ1-2; D remains ambiguous. The CDR3 is 15 residues long. V was clipped by 2 bases and J by 7 bases, with 17 bases between them. CDR1 and CDR2 from the germline V gene are MNHNY and SVGAGI (reference sequence). CDR3 sequence reads: CASSYTRSELAGYTF. CDR3 sequence (DNA): TGTGCCAGCAGTTACACACGGTCGGAACTAGCTGGCTACACCTTC.

This clone has only one observation. The rearrangement joins TRBV9 to TRBJ1-1, with D possibly matching TRBD1 (6 bases). This CDR3 is 15 amino acids long. The germline V gene encodes CDR1 SGDLS and CDR2 YYNGEE. V dropped 0 bases and J dropped 6 bases, with 15 bases sitting between them. The CDR3 region has the DNA TGTGCCAGCAGCGTAGAGGGGGACGGTGACGCTGAAGCTTTCTTT. Protein sequence: CASSVEGDGDAEAFF.

V and J are TRBV19 and TRBJ1-1; the D gene is possibly TRBD1 (5 bases). This CDR3 contains 15 residues. V was pared by 3 bases and J by 7 bases, with 18 bases between. Germline lookup yields CDR1 LNHDA and CDR2 SQIVND (reference sequence). CDR3 region: CASSIKGRRFDEAFF. Here the CDR3 DNA reads TGTGCCAGTAGTATTAAGGGGCGCCGGTTTGATGAAGCTTTCTTT.

J is TRBJ1-3 and V is TRBV5-1, with D possibly matching TRBD1 (5 bases). The V and J ends lost 0 bases and 4 bases respectively, with 14 bases between them. In germline, CDR1 is SGHRS, CDR2 YFSETQ. The CDR3 has 16 amino acids. The CDR3 loop reads CASSLAWQGDGNTIYF. In nucleotides, the CDR3 is TGCGCCAGCAGCTTGGCCTGGCAGGGTGACGGAAACACCATATATTTT.

J is TRBJ1-5 and V is TRBV30, with TRBD1 as a possible D gene (5 bases). Germline CDR1 and CDR2: GTSNPN and SVGIG (reference sequence). The CDR3 covers 13 residues. V was pared by 0 bases and J by 4 bases, with 7 bases between. The CDR3 sequence is CAWSVDTNQPQHF. DNA of the CDR3: TGTGCCTGGAGTGTGGACACAAATCAGCCCCAGCATTTT.

The chain has TRBV6-5 and TRBJ1-6; no definite D call. Trimming removed 6 bases from V and 10 bases from J, with 16 bases in between. The CDR3 consists of 14 residues. Germline CDR1 and CDR2: MNHEY and SVGAGI. CDR3 coding DNA: TGTGCCAGCAGCGGGAGGATCGGAGCATCACCCCTCCACTTT. Translating gives CASSGRIGASPLHF.

J is TRBJ2-1 and V is TRBV7-6; TRBD2 agrees at 7 bases. Germline CDR1 and CDR2: SGHVS and FNYEAQ. The CDR3 has 15 residues. Losses at the gene ends were 5 bases for V and 5 bases for J; bases not matched to a gene: 9. CDR3 sequence reads: CASSGRGLADNEQFF. DNA of the CDR3: TGTGCCAGCAGCGGGAGGGGCCTAGCGGACAATGAGCAGTTCTTC.

This clone was observed a single time. The chain uses TRBV5-1 and TRBJ1-6; TRBD1 is a possible D gene (6 bases). V gave up 0 bases and J gave up 2 bases, with 9 bases separating them. This CDR3 has 16 residues. The germline V gene encodes CDR1 SGHRS and CDR2 YFSETQ. The CDR3 nucleotides read TGCGCCAGCAGCTTGGTGGGACACCCCTATAATTCACCCCTCCACTTT. This gives the protein CASSLVGHPYNSPLHF.

This chain uses TRBV15 with TRBJ2-2; the D gene is possibly TRBD2 (7 bases). V was shortened by 7 bases and J by 4 bases, with 22 bases between the two germline ends. CDR1 and CDR2 (germline): LNHNV, YYDKDF (reference sequence). The CDR3 length is 17 residues. Here the CDR3 DNA reads TGTGCCACCAAGGCCTGGGGGGGAGGGGGATTCACCGGGGAGCTGTTTTTT. Its translation is CATKAWGGGGFTGELFF.

V gene TRBV2 combines with J gene TRBJ2-2, with D possibly TRBD2 on 6 matching bases. This CDR3 is built from 14 residues. V dropped 6 bases and J dropped 1 base, with 9 bases sitting between them. Germline CDR1 and CDR2: SNHLY and FYNNEI. In DNA, the CDR3 is TGTGCCAGCAGGGAGGGACGGAACACCGGGGAGCTGTTTTTT. Amino acid sequence: CASREGRNTGELFF.

This chain joins TRBV29-1 and TRBJ2-7; 9 bases agree with TRBD2. V dropped 7 bases and J dropped 5; count of bases not matched to a gene: 12. Germline CDR1 SQVTM, CDR2 ANQGSEA. The CDR3 sequence is 14 residues long. CDR3 bases: TGCAGCGCCGGGGAAGCCGGGACTAGCAACGAGCAGTACTTC. Its translation: CSAGEAGTSNEQYF.